This T cell receptor (beta chain) appears in the sequencing data of a study of regulatory T cells in long-lasting Graves disease. In germline, CDR1 is LNHDA, CDR2 SQIVND (reference sequence). The CDR3 is 14 amino acids. Trimming took 3 bases from V and 6 from J; bases not matched to a gene: 4. According to the study, TCR beta libraries were built with iRepertoire HTBI primers and CDR3-region Arm-PCR. TCRdb reprocessed the multiplex PCR reads with MiXCR, giving one entry per CDR3 protein. Here the sample spans about 470,000 distinct CDR3 sequences, around 20% being singletons. Time point noted: persistent/refractory GD, antithyroid drugs over 5 years with positive TRAb. There was RNA extracted from PBMCs, and the TCR library was made from it.

The V and J genes are TRBV19 and TRBJ2-7, with 11 bases identical to TRBD2. This sequence originates from a female donor with Graves disease. The sample was peripheral blood mononuclear cells (PBMCs), taken when the disease was refractory, from a patient treated with antithyroid drugs. The CDR3 sequence: CASSIAGTSGEQYF. CDR3 sequence (DNA): TGTGCCAGTAGTATTGCCGGGACTAGCGGCGAGCAGTACTTC.